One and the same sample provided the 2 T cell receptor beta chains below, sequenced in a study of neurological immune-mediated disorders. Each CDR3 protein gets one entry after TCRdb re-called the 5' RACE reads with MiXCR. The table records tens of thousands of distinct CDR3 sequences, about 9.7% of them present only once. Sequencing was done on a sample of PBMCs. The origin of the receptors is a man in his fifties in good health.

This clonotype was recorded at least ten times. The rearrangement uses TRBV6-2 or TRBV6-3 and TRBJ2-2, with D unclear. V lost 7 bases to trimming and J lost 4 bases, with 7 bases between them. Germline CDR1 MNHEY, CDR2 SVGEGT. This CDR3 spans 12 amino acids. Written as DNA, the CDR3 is TGTGCCAGCAAAACCCGCACCGGGGAGCTGTTTTTT. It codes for CASKTRTGELFF.

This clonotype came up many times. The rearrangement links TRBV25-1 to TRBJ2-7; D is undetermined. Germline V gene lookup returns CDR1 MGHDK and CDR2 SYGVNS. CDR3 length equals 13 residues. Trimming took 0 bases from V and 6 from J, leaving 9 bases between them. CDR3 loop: CASSEYGRGEQYF. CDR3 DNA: TGTGCCAGCAGTGAATACGGCCGCGGCGAGCAGTACTTC.